This record covers a single T cell receptor (beta chain). Original methodology: Reference gene primers were amplified, and this amplification served to estimate nucleated cell counts. The table came from immunoSEQ multiplex PCR; TCRdb's copy has only in-frame clones and leaves some out. The V and J calls and clone size are taken from that table; D and trimming were inferred from the DNA. The repertoire includes under 30,000 clones, roughly 84% of them detected once, and over 20% sits in the top ten. This entry comes from a study of blood T cell repertoires in COVID-19. For the study at large: Samples representing acute and convalescent COVID-19 were sourced from the United States, Italy and Spain. Sample material is recorded as cDNA or gDNA derived from T cells, B-cell-depleted T cells, or PBMCs.

The CDR3 extends over 14 amino acids. Trimming removed 6 bases from V and 8 bases from J; junction bases left unmatched: 9. Germline lookup yields CDR1 MNHEY and CDR2 SVGAGI. The rearrangement uses TRBV6-5 and TRBJ2-1, with 8 nucleotides matching TRBD2. This TCR derives from a human donor in a cohort sampled during active COVID-19. Specimen: peripheral blood. DNA of the CDR3: TGTGCCAGCAGCTCGGGACTAGGTTTGGATGAGCAGTTCTTC. Its translation: CASSSGLGLDEQFF.